These 26 T cell receptor beta chains were all obtained from the same sample, sequenced in a study of blood T cells in healthy people across ages. With a J-beta primer mix and a sample-barcoded 5' primer, a second PCR ran roughly 6 to 12 cycles. TCRdb ran MiXCR on the 5' RACE reads and lists one entry per CDR3 protein. The table shows approximately 780,000 distinct CDR3 sequences, with 20% to 30% occurring only once. These data also formed part of another study, on T cells of mothers and their children.

The material sequenced was blood. The receptor source for this set is a boy younger than 18 in good health.

This clonotype was counted between two and nine times. The chain employs TRBV7-9 and TRBJ1-2, with 7 bases fitting TRBD1. The junction had 6 bases not matched to a gene; V was cut back by 7 bases and J by 4 bases. CDR1 is SEHNR, CDR2 FQNEAQ, per germline (reference sequence). This CDR3 has 13 amino acids. The CDR3 loop is CASTQGQAYGYTF. The CDR3 bases are TGTGCCAGCACCCAAGGACAGGCCTATGGCTACACCTTC.

The chain recombines TRBV29-1 with TRBJ1-1, with 8 bases identical to TRBD1. The CDR3 spans 13 residues. Trimming cost V 7 bases and J 1 base; bases outside gene matches: 5. Per germline, CDR1 SQVTM and CDR2 ANQGSEA. The CDR3 is CSARGQGNTEAFF. The CDR3 region has the DNA TGCAGCGCCCGAGGACAGGGGAACACTGAAGCTTTCTTT. The full variable domain, with the rest looked up from reference TRBV29-1 and TRBJ1-1, is SAVISQKPSRDICQRGTSLTIQCQVDSQVTMMFWYRQQPGQSLTLIATANQGSEATYESGFVIDKFPISRPNLTFSTLTVSNMSPEDSSIYLCSARGQGNTEAFFGQGTRLTVV.

The V and J genes are TRBV5-1 and TRBJ2-5; a weak D match, TRBD2 (5 bases). Germline-derived CDR1 and CDR2 are SGHRS and YFSETQ. Trimming pared 1 base from V and 3 bases from J, leaving 7 bases between. This CDR3 spans 13 amino acids. CDR3 coding DNA: TGCGCCAGCAGCTTGCAGCGGAAAGAGACCCAGTACTTC. Its translation is CASSLQRKETQYF. The full variable domain, its missing parts supplied by reference TRBV5-1 and TRBJ2-5, is KAGVTQTPRYLIKTRGQQVTLSCSPISGHRSVSWYQQTPGQGLQFLFEYFSETQRNKGNFPGRFSGRQFSNSRSEMNVSTLELGDSALYLCASSLQRKETQYFGPGTRLLVL.

In its sample, this clonotype was seen a few times. The chain joins TRBV24-1 to TRBJ2-7; D not resolved. Germline CDR1 KGHDR, CDR2 SFDVKD. Trimming pared 8 bases from V and 0 bases from J, leaving 7 bases between. The CDR3 sequence is 12 residues long. The CDR3 DNA follows: TGTGCCACCATTGGGCCCTCCTACGAGCAGTACTTC. Amino acids: CATIGPSYEQYF.

This clonotype was seen a handful of times. The V and J genes are TRBV5-1 and TRBJ1-1; no clear D gene. In germline, CDR1 is SGHRS, CDR2 YFSETQ. The CDR3 is 11 residues long. The V and J ends lost 3 bases and 8 bases respectively, with 8 bases between them. CDR3 residues: CASSSDSEAFF. Here the CDR3 DNA reads TGCGCCAGCAGCTCGGACTCAGAAGCTTTCTTT.

The V and J genes are TRBV6-6 and TRBJ1-5; tentative D call: TRBD1 (6 bases). V gave up 8 bases and J gave up 6 bases, with 17 bases separating them. The CDR3 covers 14 residues. CDR1 and CDR2 (germline): MNHNY, SVGAGI (reference sequence). The CDR3, as DNA: TGTGCCAGCCGGGACGGGGGGCCCGTTCAGCCCCAGCATTTT. It codes for CASRDGGPVQPQHF.

The CDR3 nucleotides are TGCACCAGCAGCCAAGATGGACCCAGCTCCTATAATTCACCCCTCCACTTT. This gives the protein CTSSQDGPSSYNSPLHF. The chain links TRBV1 to TRBJ1-6. TRBV1 is assigned pseudogene status. The CDR3 runs to 17 residues.

This chain links TRBV7-9 with TRBJ1-4; D not resolved. The V gene lost 5 bases and the J gene lost 2 bases, with 12 bases spanning the gap. Germline CDR1 reads SEHNR; CDR2 reads FQNEAQ (reference sequence). This CDR3 comprises 15 residues. The CDR3 nucleotides are TGTGCCAGCAGCCTGCCTTTGGGTACTAATGAAAAACTGTTTTTT. Protein: CASSLPLGTNEKLFF.

V usage is TRBV6-1 and J usage is TRBJ1-5, with D maybe TRBD1 (6 bases). Germline-derived CDR1 and CDR2 are MNHNS and SASEGT. The CDR3 is made up of 14 amino acids. Trimming left V 6 bases short and J 0 bases short, with 9 bases between. CDR3 sequence: CASRQGFSNQPQHF. The CDR3 bases are TGTGCCAGCAGACAGGGCTTTAGCAATCAGCCCCAGCATTTT.

The chain is built from TRBV28 and TRBJ2-3; D is unresolved. CDR3 length equals 17 residues. V gave up 4 bases and J gave up 5 bases, with 22 bases separating them. Germline V gene lookup returns CDR1 MDHEN and CDR2 SYDVKM. In DNA, the CDR3 is TGTGCCAGCAGTTATAAGAAACCCGGAATAGCCGGAGATACGCAGTATTTT. It yields the protein CASSYKKPGIAGDTQYF. The whole variable domain, filled in from reference TRBV28 and TRBJ2-3, reads DVKVTQSSRYLVKRTGEKVFLECVQDMDHENMFWYRQDPGLGLRLIYFSYDVKMKEKGDIPEGYSVSREKKERFSLILESASTNQTSMYLCASSYKKPGIAGDTQYFGPGTRLTVL.

The sample holds one count of this clonotype. The J gene is TRBJ1-2, the V gene TRBV3-1; tentative D call: TRBD1 (5 bases). The CDR3 length is 15 residues. Deletions cut 2 bases from V and 1 base from J, with 11 bases between. Germline V gene sequence: CDR1 LGHDT, CDR2 YNNKEL (reference sequence). The CDR3 loop reads CASSQSFRDNYGYTF. As DNA, the CDR3 is TGTGCCAGCAGCCAATCCTTCAGGGATAACTATGGCTACACCTTC.

This clonotype was found many times. This chain joins TRBV29-1 and TRBJ2-5; D is unclear. The ends were cut back, 0 bases at V and 0 bases at J, with 14 bases in the middle. Per germline, CDR1 SQVTM and CDR2 ANQGSEA. This CDR3 has 16 residues. The DNA for the CDR3 is TGCAGCGTTGAAGATTCGGTGCAGACGTACCAAGAGACCCAGTACTTC. This gives the protein CSVEDSVQTYQETQYF.

This clonotype was picked up a small number of times. The genes are TRBV9 and TRBJ2-7; 9 bases align to TRBD2. CDR1 SGDLS and CDR2 YYNGEE come from the germline V gene. With V trimmed by 2 bases and J by 7 bases, 16 bases remained unmatched. The CDR3 has 17 amino acids. The CDR3: CASSVPSGGGALCEQYF. CDR3 in DNA: TGTGCCAGCAGCGTCCCGAGTGGCGGGGGGGCCTTGTGTGAGCAGTACTTC. Together with reference TRBV9 and TRBJ2-7, the CDR3 gives the full variable domain: DSGVTQTPKHLITATGQRVTLRCSPRSGDLSVYWYQQSLDQGLQFLIQYYNGEERAKGNILERFSAQQFPDLHSELNLSSLELGDSALYFCASSVPSGGGALCEQYFGPGTRLTVT.

The chain combines TRBV5-1 with TRBJ2-7; D remains unclear. V was cut by 5 bases and J by 7 bases, with 16 bases left in between. The CDR3 has 13 amino acids. CDR1 SGHRS and CDR2 YFSETQ come from the germline V gene. CDR3 sequence (DNA): TGCGCCAGCAGAGAAACCGACCTTTTAGAGCAGTACTTC. It specifies CASRETDLLEQYF.

This clonotype was found a few times. J is TRBJ2-5 and V is TRBV9; unclear D gene. This CDR3 comprises 11 residues. Trimming cost V 4 bases and J 11 bases, with 12 bases left between them. Looked up from germline, CDR1 is SGDLS and CDR2 is YYNGEE. The CDR3 is CASSTGELQYF. CDR3 sequence (DNA): TGTGCCAGCAGCACTGGGGAATTGCAGTACTTC.

This clonotype came up a few times. V is TRBV30 and J is TRBJ2-5, with D perhaps assigned TRBD1 or TRBD2 (5 bases each). V was shortened by 5 bases and J by 4 bases, with 11 bases between the two germline ends. Looked up from germline, CDR1 is GTSNPN and CDR2 is SVGIG (reference sequence). The CDR3 has 12 amino acids. CDR3 bases: TGTGCCTGGGGTGGGACGGTAGAGACCCAGTACTTC. As protein: CAWGGTVETQYF.

V is TRBV3-1 and J is TRBJ2-5; D might be TRBD2 (6 bases). The V gene's germline CDR1 is LGHDT and CDR2 YNNKEL (reference sequence). This CDR3 contains 16 residues. The ends were cut back, 1 base at V and 6 bases at J, with 18 bases in the middle. Written as DNA, the CDR3 is TGTGCCAGCAGCCAAGCCGGGACTTCCTTCGGTAAGACCCAGTACTTC. It yields the protein CASSQAGTSFGKTQYF.

The rearrangement uses TRBV7-2 and TRBJ1-4; D unresolved. The V gene's germline CDR1 is SGHTA and CDR2 FQGNSA. With 6 bases removed from V and 8 bases from J, the gap between germline ends came to 19 bases. The CDR3 extends over 15 amino acids. CDR3 residues: CASSFREAIGEKLFF. CDR3 nucleotides: TGTGCCAGCAGTTTTAGGGAAGCAATAGGCGAAAAACTGTTTTTT.

DNA for the CDR3: TGTGCCAGCAGCTTGGCGGACGGCCCCTATGGCTACACCTTC. Its translation is CASSLADGPYGYTF. V is TRBV11-2 and J is TRBJ1-2; unclear D gene. Trimming took 3 bases from V and 4 from J, leaving 12 bases between them. The CDR3 is made up of 14 amino acids. The V gene's germline CDR1 is SGHAT and CDR2 FQNNGV.

The V and J genes are TRBV6-1 and TRBJ2-7; D remains unclear. Trimming left V 0 bases short and J 7 bases short, with 19 bases between. The CDR3 length is 16 residues. The germline V gene encodes CDR1 MNHNS and CDR2 SASEGT. The CDR3 protein is CASSEAPTATKGEQYF. The CDR3 coding sequence is TGTGCCAGCAGTGAAGCGCCTACAGCTACGAAAGGGGAGCAGTACTTC.

This clonotype was counted a single time. V usage is TRBV27 and J usage is TRBJ1-2; D is unresolved. CDR1 and CDR2 from the germline V gene are MNHEY and SMNVEV (reference sequence). The CDR3 extends over 14 amino acids. V was cut by 0 bases and J by 7 bases, with 12 bases left in between. CDR3 coding DNA: TGTGCCAGCAGTTTATCTTCGGGGTTCGGTGGCTACACCTTC. Protein sequence: CASSLSSGFGGYTF.

In the case of this clonotype: One end of the junction does not line up with germline, which may come from a read error. V gene TRBV12-3 or TRBV12-4 combines with J gene TRBJ2-5; D is ambiguous. The CDR3 runs to 11 residues. Here the CDR3 reads CASSSRDEQHF. DNA for the CDR3: TGTGCCAGCAGTTCACGAGACGAGCAGCACTTC.

In this sample, this clonotype turned up a few times. The chain has TRBV6-5 and TRBJ2-1, with 10 bases that match TRBD2. V trimming: 6 bases; J trimming: 7 bases; junction bases outside the gene matches: 6. CDR1 and CDR2 from the germline V gene are MNHEY and SVGAGI. CDR3 length: 14 residues. The CDR3 loop reads CASRPTSGVNEQFF. Here the CDR3 DNA reads TGTGCCAGCAGGCCTACTAGCGGGGTAAATGAGCAGTTCTTC.

The chain couples TRBV20-1 to TRBJ2-5, with TRBD1 identical over 7 bases. Germline-derived CDR1 and CDR2 are DFQATT and SNEGSKA (reference sequence). The CDR3 extends over 13 amino acids. Trimming removed 6 bases from V and 3 bases from J; junction bases left unmatched: 7. The CDR3 spells CSANRGSKETQYF. The CDR3, as DNA: TGCAGTGCAAACAGGGGCTCAAAAGAGACCCAGTACTTC.

With regard to this clonotype: Sequence at one end of the junction differs from germline and may be a read error. The rearrangement links TRBV7-2 to TRBJ2-1, with a weak D call TRBD1 (6 bases). This CDR3 has 14 amino acids. Germline CDR1 and CDR2: SGHTA and FQGNSA. The CDR3, as DNA: TGCGCCAGCAGCTTAGAAGGGGACATAGAGACCCAGCACTTC. It translates to CASSLEGDIETQHF.

The chain is built from TRBV19 and TRBJ2-1; D is perhaps TRBD1 (6 bases). This CDR3 is built from 15 residues. Trimming cost V 3 bases and J 2 bases, with 11 bases left between them. The germline CDR1 and CDR2 sequences are LNHDA and SQIVND (reference sequence). The CDR3 is CASSIGGAPYNEQFF. The CDR3 nucleotides are TGTGCCAGTAGTATTGGGGGCGCACCCTACAATGAGCAGTTCTTC.